This entry lists 18 T cell receptor beta chains sequenced from one sample in a study of blood T cell repertoires in COVID-19. Measured with immunoSEQ multiplex PCR; TCRdb has only the in-frame clones, and not every one. The table includes a few hundred thousand clones, 88% detected once. Sample: peripheral blood. The receptors originated from an elderly man with acute or convalescent COVID-19.

V is TRBV28 and J is TRBJ1-1; D may be TRBD1 (6 bases). Germline V gives CDR1 MDHEN, CDR2 SYDVKM. CDR3 length: 16 amino acids. The V and J ends lost 3 bases and 3 bases respectively, with 17 bases between them. CDR3 DNA: TGTGCCAGCAGTTTGAGGGGGACCCAATGGTACACTGAAGCTTTCTTT. Its protein product is CASSLRGTQWYTEAFF.

The V call is TRBV4-3, the J call TRBJ2-3; TRBD1 agrees at 7 bases. Looked up from germline, CDR1 is LGHNA and CDR2 is YSLEER. The V gene end was trimmed by 2 bases and the J gene end by 0 bases; junction bases not matched to a gene: 5. The CDR3 spans 16 residues. Written as DNA, the CDR3 is TGCGCCAGCAGCCAATACGGACAGGCCAGCACAGATACGCAGTATTTT. It is translated as CASSQYGQASTDTQYF.

J is TRBJ1-5 and V is TRBV27; a possible D gene is TRBD1 (6 bases). V lost 2 bases, J lost 2 bases, and 13 bases lay in between. The CDR3 runs 16 residues. Germline CDR1 reads MNHEY; CDR2 reads SMNVEV (reference sequence). The CDR3 is CASSLRGGAGNQPQHF. The DNA for the CDR3 is TGTGCCAGCAGTTTAAGGGGGGGGGCAGGCAATCAGCCCCAGCATTTT.

This clone was counted a few times. The V gene is TRBV11-3, the J gene TRBJ2-5; 8 bases agree with TRBD1. Germline CDR1 SGHNT, CDR2 YENEEA. The J segment lost 3 bases and the V segment lost 1 base, leaving 4 bases of the junction unmatched. The CDR3 sequence is 15 residues long. The DNA for the CDR3 is TGTGCCAGCAGCTTAGGGACAGGGATGAAAGAGACCCAGTACTTC. This encodes CASSLGTGMKETQYF.

The chain combines TRBV7-2 with TRBJ2-1; a possible D gene is TRBD2 (5 bases). This CDR3 is 18 amino acids long. Trimming stripped 1 base from V and 4 bases from J, with 20 bases between. Per the germline V gene, CDR1 is SGHTA and CDR2 is FQGNSA. The CDR3 region is CASSLGSLALTLYNEQFF. The CDR3 DNA reads TGTGCCAGCAGCTTAGGAAGTCTAGCCCTTACTCTATACAATGAGCAGTTCTTC.

This rearrangement joins TRBV29-1 to TRBJ2-3, with 7 nucleotides matching TRBD2. This CDR3 is built from 13 residues. Trimming at V came to 6 bases and at J to 2 bases, leaving 5 bases not matched to a gene. CDR1 and CDR2 from the germline V gene are SQVTM and ANQGSEA. The CDR3 nucleotides are TGCAGCGTGCGGGGGAAATACACAGATACGCAGTATTTT. This encodes CSVRGKYTDTQYF.

The chain joins TRBV27 to TRBJ1-1; no firm D call. This CDR3 is built from 14 residues. The germline CDR1 and CDR2 sequences are MNHEY and SMNVEV (reference sequence). V lost 5 bases and J 4 bases, leaving 14 bases between the germline ends. This chain's CDR3 is CASSPRAGVTEAFF. The CDR3 DNA reads TGTGCCAGCAGTCCCCGTGCCGGAGTCACTGAAGCTTTCTTT.

The chain joins TRBV28 to TRBJ1-2, with D perhaps matching TRBD1 (6 bases). Germline V CDR1 and CDR2: MDHEN, SYDVKM. V lost 2 bases to trimming and J lost 4 bases, with 8 bases between them. This CDR3 region has 13 residues. The CDR3 here is CASSLNRVYGYTF. In nucleotides, the CDR3 is TGTGCCAGCAGTTTAAACAGGGTCTATGGCTACACCTTC.

J is TRBJ1-2 and V is TRBV2; 7 bases agree with TRBD1. Germline loops: CDR1 SNHLY, CDR2 FYNNEI. The CDR3 has 15 residues. V lost 7 bases and J lost 0; bases outside the gene matches: 8. Here the CDR3 DNA reads TGTGCCAGCACGTACAGGGGAGCCTCTAACTATGGCTACACCTTC. Translated: CASTYRGASNYGYTF.

This clone has just one count. The J gene is TRBJ1-1, the V gene TRBV6-1; tentative D call: TRBD1 (6 bases). Trimming cost V 3 bases and J 4 bases, with 12 bases left between them. The CDR3 consists of 14 residues. Germline V gene lookup returns CDR1 MNHNS and CDR2 SASEGT. CDR3 DNA sequence: TGTGCCAGCAGTGACCAGGGGACGCTCACTGAAGCTTTCTTT. Protein product: CASSDQGTLTEAFF.

The chain links TRBV7-2 to TRBJ2-5, with TRBD2 matching over 12 bases. CDR1 is SGHTA and CDR2 is FQGNSA in the germline V gene. The CDR3 has 16 amino acids. V shed 3 bases, J shed 4 bases, and the junction held 6 bases outside the gene matches. The CDR3 coding sequence is TGTGCCAGCAGCTTCTCTAGCGGGAGGGCGAGAGAGACCCAGTACTTC. Translation: CASSFSSGRARETQYF. Complete variable domain (other parts from reference TRBV7-2 and TRBJ2-5): GAGVSQSPSNKVTEKGKDVELRCDPISGHTALYWYRQSLGQGLEFLIYFQGNSAPDKSGLPSDRFSAERTGGSVSTLTIQRTQQEDSAVYLCASSFSSGRARETQYFGPGTRLLVL.

The V gene is TRBV29-1, the J gene TRBJ2-1; D not certain. V was cut by 4 bases and J by 8 bases, with 6 bases left in between. Germline CDR1 and CDR2: SQVTM and ANQGSEA. CDR3 length: 10 amino acids. The CDR3 DNA sequence: TGCAGCGTTGTACTTGATGAGCAGTTCTTC. This translates into CSVVLDEQFF.

The genes are TRBV11-3 and TRBJ2-7, with D unresolved. Trimming left V 1 base short and J 3 bases short, with 7 bases between. Germline-derived CDR1 and CDR2 are SGHNT and YENEEA. This CDR3 comprises 13 residues. The CDR3 spells CASSLGQFYEQYF. CDR3 DNA: TGTGCCAGCAGCTTAGGCCAGTTCTACGAGCAGTACTTC.

The chain recombines TRBV27 with TRBJ2-3; D is unclear. CDR3 length: 16 residues. Germline CDR1 reads MNHEY; CDR2 reads SMNVEV (reference sequence). Between the trimmed V and J ends, which lost 0 bases and 4 bases, there was a span of 14 bases. CDR3 residues: CASSLSHGRMSDTQYF. The CDR3 coding sequence is TGTGCCAGCAGTTTATCGCATGGCAGGATGTCAGATACGCAGTATTTT.

The V and J genes are TRBV7-2 and TRBJ2-3, with 8 bases matching TRBD2. This CDR3 is 17 amino acids long. The ends lost 6 bases at V and 2 bases at J; junction bases unmatched: 13. The germline V gene encodes CDR1 SGHTA and CDR2 FQGNSA. CDR3 protein: CASRGAGWGLDTDTQYF. CDR3 sequence (DNA): TGTGCCAGCAGGGGGGCGGGGTGGGGACTAGACACAGATACGCAGTATTTT.

The gene calls are TRBV18 and TRBJ2-5; D is ambiguous. Looked up from germline, CDR1 is KGHSH and CDR2 is LQKENI. V lost 7 bases and J 4 bases, leaving 13 bases between the germline ends. The CDR3 contains 13 residues. CDR3 protein: CASLLVPGETQYF. CDR3 nucleotides: TGTGCCAGCTTACTGGTCCCGGGAGAGACCCAGTACTTC.

The V and J genes are TRBV24-1 and TRBJ1-4; D is unclear. Germline lookup yields CDR1 KGHDR and CDR2 SFDVKD. The ends were cut back, 0 bases at V and 7 bases at J, with 11 bases in the middle. CDR3 length: 15 amino acids. The CDR3 DNA is TGTGCCACCAGTGATTTGGGGAGTCTCACTGAAAAACTGTTTTTT. Residues: CATSDLGSLTEKLFF.

This clone was observed a single time. The CDR3 sequence: CASSLGVPPLAYGYTF. DNA for the CDR3: TGTGCCAGCAGCTTGGGAGTCCCTCCCCTAGCGTATGGCTACACCTTC. This chain links TRBV5-4 with TRBJ1-2; D uncertain. V lost 0 bases and J 5 bases, leaving 17 bases between the germline ends. This CDR3 region has 16 residues. Germline assignment: CDR1 SGHNT and CDR2 YYREEE (reference sequence).